The rows below give T cell receptor beta chains drawn from one sample of a study of CD8 T cells in ankylosing spondylitis. MiXCR, applied by TCRdb to the 5' RACE reads, yields one record per CDR3 protein. This table has roughly 230,000 distinct CDR3 sequences, 8% to 10% appearing once. Sequencing was performed on blood, either unsorted or a sorted T cell fraction (not recorded which). The receptors here all came from a female donor with ankylosing spondylitis or in good health (not recorded which). CDR3s leave out the opening cysteine and the closing phenylalanine or tryptophan.

j_call v_call cdr3_aa
TRBJ1-1 TRBV7-2 ASSLKSGGTEVF
TRBJ2-7 TRBV5-1 ASSRDRDHYEQY
TRBJ2-1 TRBV5-4 ASSLRVGEQF
TRBJ2-3 TRBV20-1 SARYESRLPDTQY
TRBJ1-1 TRBV25-1 ASSDLSSTEAF
TRBJ1-2 TRBV28 ASYRPGEGDGYT
TRBJ2-2 TRBV28 ASRQGLGLPGELF
TRBJ1-2 TRBV11-2 ASSLDWAASDGYT
TRBJ2-1 TRBV20-1 SALSGARNYNEQF
TRBJ2-2 TRBV19 ASSISGGGQSGELF
TRBJ2-2 TRBV7-6 ASSPLSPQREGNTGELF
TRBJ2-1 TRBV7-2 ASSLGPSGTLGNGQF
TRBJ2-7 TRBV20-1 SARGTSLSYEQY
TRBJ1-1 TRBV5-1 ASSLAKGGRSRTEAF
TRBJ1-2 TRBV6-2/TRBV6-3 ASSRDPYGYT
TRBJ1-2 TRBV7-9 ASSLGGIGGYT
TRBJ2-5 TRBV7-7 AVGTDPATQY
TRBJ1-1 TRBV28 ASSLSRGGEAF
TRBJ2-3 TRBV7-3 ASSLGIARSTDTQY
TRBJ1-5 TRBV12-3/TRBV12-4 ASARRQDQPQH
TRBJ2-1 TRBV7-2 ASSLSGGRDYEQF
TRBJ1-5 TRBV5-1 ASSLLGIPNQPQH
TRBJ1-3 TRBV6-2/TRBV6-3 ASSSGLLSGNTIY
TRBJ2-5 TRBV24-1 ATSDWTGSSFQETQY
TRBJ2-7 TRBV29-1 SVVLTSGSSYEQY
TRBJ2-6 TRBV20-1 SGLRAGANVLT
TRBJ1-6 TRBV6-5 ASSYSTSGAYNSPLH
TRBJ2-2 TRBV24-1 ATSDPTSGSVELF
TRBJ2-7 TRBV7-6 ASSFGLAGEGYEQY
TRBJ2-6 TRBV3-1 ASSQSGAGRISGANVLT
TRBJ2-7 TRBV6-2/TRBV6-3 ASSTYSEQY
TRBJ1-1 TRBV6-2/TRBV6-3 ASSTGQGKVSEAF
TRBJ2-1 TRBV9 ASSLGTSGTYNEQF
TRBJ2-3 TRBV12-5 ASGLLGQDLLDTQY
TRBJ1-2 TRBV3-1 ASSQYQGTYGYT
TRBJ2-7 TRBV2 ASSEAGAPSYEQY
TRBJ2-1 TRBV20-1 SARETTSGRAVYNEQF
TRBJ2-7 TRBV6-1 ASSEAGTGSYEQY
TRBJ1-5 TRBV2 ASSGSNQPQH
TRBJ2-1 TRBV12-3/TRBV12-4 ASSLRLAGARHEQF
TRBJ1-6 TRBV28 ASSLLQGIKYNSPLH
TRBJ2-3 TRBV24-1 ATSDRGSLSTDTQY